The subject of this entry is one T cell receptor (beta chain). Only in-frame clones appear in the TCRdb table, and some are missing; sequencing was by immunoSEQ multiplex PCR. The table has 150,000 to 200,000 clones, almost 80% seen once. This entry comes from a study of blood T cell repertoires in COVID-19. In the study overall: The origin of the acute and convalescent COVID-19 samples was the United States, Italy and Spain. Sources were T cells, B-cell-depleted T cells, or PBMCs; the material itself was cDNA or gDNA.

V lost 0 bases and J lost 2, with 8 bases in between. The CDR3 totals 14 residues. Germline lookup yields CDR1 SGHNT and CDR2 YYREEE (reference sequence). Sequenced input: peripheral blood. This clonotype was sampled from a woman between 65 and 79 years old with acute or convalescent COVID-19. The chain uses TRBV5-4 and TRBJ1-2; possibly TRBD1 for D (5 bases). In DNA form, the CDR3 reads TGTGCCAGCAGCTTGGTGGGGCAGAACTATGGCTACACCTTC. The encoded protein is CASSLVGQNYGYTF.